This T cell receptor beta chain emerged from a study of T cell repertoires in cytomegalovirus infection (dated by TCRdb to about 2019). Regarding the study in general: The peptide stimulations were aimed at well-studied HLA-B-restricted epitopes as well as recently identified HLA-C-restricted CMV epitopes, whose presentation resists viral immunomodulation. The HLA type of each donor mattered for the analysis, because public TCR beta signatures pointed to carriage of CMV infection along with the matching HLA type.

This sample's treatment or condition label indicates: in vitro stimulation with specific CMV peptide epitopes to enrich CMV-specific T cells. Points on this clonotype: Its antigen is not yet known. No quality values exist for individual bases; no much larger clone is one base distant.

Paper-wide results and their limitations: The ex vivo response was dominated by HLA-C-restricted CMV-specific TCR beta clonotypes, and the single most frequent clonotype in two of eight donors was supplied by these HLA-C-restricted clonotypes. In both this cohort and an independent roughly 330-donor cohort, the cumulative frequency of public TCR beta family members distinguished carriers of CMV infection plus the relevant HLA type.

CDR1 and CDR2 (ENHRY, SYGVKD) derive from the germline V gene. At the junction V is shortened by 0 bases and J by 2 bases, with 4 bases in between. Reading from cysteine to phenylalanine, the CDR3 counts 13 amino acids. This entry keeps only the CDR3 DNA: 39 bases, framed from base 1. Instrument on record: Illumina HiSeq 1500. Clones were called with MiXCR by TCRdb after fastp trimmed the public reads at Q25, and only in-frame beta chains were retained. Every entry covers one CDR3 protein and lists the most common genes and DNA from its rows. This sample gives about 470,000 distinct CDR3 sequences in total; 40% to 50% of them show up just once. The ten largest make up 35% to 50% of the sample.

This sequence originates from a human donor in good health (CMV status not recorded). Some clones in this sample may be carry-over from other donors' samples. Rearrangement joined TRBV10-3 to TRBJ2-5, with no confidently assigned D gene. This specimen was cultured PBMCs, taken from culture after CMV antigen stimulation. The sequence in DNA is TGTGCCATCAGTGAGTCGGTTCAAGAGACCCAGTACTTC. Its amino acids are CAISESVQETQYF.